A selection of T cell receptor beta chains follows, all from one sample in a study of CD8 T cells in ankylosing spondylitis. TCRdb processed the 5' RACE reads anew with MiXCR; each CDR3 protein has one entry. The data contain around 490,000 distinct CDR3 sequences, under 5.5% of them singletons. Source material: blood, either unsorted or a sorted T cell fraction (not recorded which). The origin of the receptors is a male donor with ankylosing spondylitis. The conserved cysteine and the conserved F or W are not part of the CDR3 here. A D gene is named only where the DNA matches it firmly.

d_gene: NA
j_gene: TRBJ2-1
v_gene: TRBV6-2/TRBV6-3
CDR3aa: ASSLTSPGAYNEQF

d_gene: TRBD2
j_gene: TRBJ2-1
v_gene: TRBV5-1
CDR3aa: ASSFASSGGSYNEQF

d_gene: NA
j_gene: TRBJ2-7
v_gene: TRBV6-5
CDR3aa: ASSFRAEGSYEQY

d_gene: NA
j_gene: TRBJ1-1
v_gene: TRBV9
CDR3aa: ASSVQGSGRTEAF

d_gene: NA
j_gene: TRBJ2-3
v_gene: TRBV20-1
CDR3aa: SAPRVDTQY

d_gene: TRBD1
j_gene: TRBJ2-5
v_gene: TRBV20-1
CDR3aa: SAPETGVGETQY

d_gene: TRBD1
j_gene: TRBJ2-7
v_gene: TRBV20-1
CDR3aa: SATSGQGGSYEQY

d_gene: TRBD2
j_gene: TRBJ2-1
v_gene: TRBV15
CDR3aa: ATSIRGGSYNEQF

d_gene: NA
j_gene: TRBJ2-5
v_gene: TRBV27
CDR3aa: ASSLAQGEGKTQY

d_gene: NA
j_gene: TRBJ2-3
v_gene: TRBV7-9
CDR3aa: ASSPPGERSTDTQY

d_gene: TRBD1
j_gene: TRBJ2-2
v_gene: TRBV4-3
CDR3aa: ASSQNPPGQINTGELF

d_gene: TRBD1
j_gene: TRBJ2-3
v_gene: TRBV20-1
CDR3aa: SAPRQGGDTQY

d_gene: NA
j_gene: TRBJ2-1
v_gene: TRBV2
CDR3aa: ASSNPEGTGCNEQF

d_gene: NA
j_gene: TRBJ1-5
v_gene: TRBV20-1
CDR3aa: SAREGGSKPQH

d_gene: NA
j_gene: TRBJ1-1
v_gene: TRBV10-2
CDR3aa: ASGGGGNEAF

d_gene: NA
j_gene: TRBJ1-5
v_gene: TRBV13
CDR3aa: ASTQGGAGNQPQH

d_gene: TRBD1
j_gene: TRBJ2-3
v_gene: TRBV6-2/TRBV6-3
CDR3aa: ASSYGDRGGTDTQY

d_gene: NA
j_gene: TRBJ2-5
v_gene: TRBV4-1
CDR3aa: ASSHTRGETQY

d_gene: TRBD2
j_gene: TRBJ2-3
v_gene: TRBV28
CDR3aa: ASSLVGGRTDTQY

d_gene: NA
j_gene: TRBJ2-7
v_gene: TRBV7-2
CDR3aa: ASSRDLHYEQY

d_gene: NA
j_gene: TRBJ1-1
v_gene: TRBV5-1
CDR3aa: ASSRASVNTEAF

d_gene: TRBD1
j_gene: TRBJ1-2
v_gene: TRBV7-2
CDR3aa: ASSPDGQAPLYGYT

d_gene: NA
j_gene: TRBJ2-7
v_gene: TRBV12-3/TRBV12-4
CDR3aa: ASSKGIDYEQY

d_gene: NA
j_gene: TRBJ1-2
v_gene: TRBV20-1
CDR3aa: SARTSSYGYT

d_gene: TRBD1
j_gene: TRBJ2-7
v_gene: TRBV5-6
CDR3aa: ASSNDRGRGYEQY

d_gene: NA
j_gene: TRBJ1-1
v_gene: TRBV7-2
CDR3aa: ASSLKPVGNTEAF

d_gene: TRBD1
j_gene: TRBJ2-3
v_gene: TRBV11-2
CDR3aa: ASSHGQGADTQY

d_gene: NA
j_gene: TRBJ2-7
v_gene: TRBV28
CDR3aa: ASSLQRNYEQY

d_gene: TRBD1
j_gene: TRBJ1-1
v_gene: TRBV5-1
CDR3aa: ASSFAGGRTEAF

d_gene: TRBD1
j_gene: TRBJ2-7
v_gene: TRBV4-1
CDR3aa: ASSPEPGQHYEQY

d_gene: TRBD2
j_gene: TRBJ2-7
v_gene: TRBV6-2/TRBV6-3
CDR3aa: ASSYPPEGLADPPAYEQY

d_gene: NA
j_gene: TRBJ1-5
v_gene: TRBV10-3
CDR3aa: AISVGVGNQPQH

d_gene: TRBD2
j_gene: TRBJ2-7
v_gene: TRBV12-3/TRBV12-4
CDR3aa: ASRAVGLAGLGEQY

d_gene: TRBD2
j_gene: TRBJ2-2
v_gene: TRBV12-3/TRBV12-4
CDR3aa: ASSLVSGATGELF